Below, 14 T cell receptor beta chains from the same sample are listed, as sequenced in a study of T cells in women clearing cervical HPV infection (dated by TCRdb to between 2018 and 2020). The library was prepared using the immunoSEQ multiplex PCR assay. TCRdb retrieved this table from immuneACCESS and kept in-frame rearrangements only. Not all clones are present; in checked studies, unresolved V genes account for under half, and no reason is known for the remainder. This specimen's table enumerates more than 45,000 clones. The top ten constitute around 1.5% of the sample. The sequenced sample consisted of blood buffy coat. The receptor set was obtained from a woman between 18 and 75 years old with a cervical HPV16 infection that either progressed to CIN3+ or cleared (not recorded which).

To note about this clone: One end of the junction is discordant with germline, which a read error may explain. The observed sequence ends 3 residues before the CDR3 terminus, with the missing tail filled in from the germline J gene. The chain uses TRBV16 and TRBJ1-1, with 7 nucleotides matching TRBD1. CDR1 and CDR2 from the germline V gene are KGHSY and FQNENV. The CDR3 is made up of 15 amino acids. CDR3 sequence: CVSSQSTGENTEAFF. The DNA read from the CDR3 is TGTGTCAGCAGCCAATCAACAGGGGAAAACACTGAA.

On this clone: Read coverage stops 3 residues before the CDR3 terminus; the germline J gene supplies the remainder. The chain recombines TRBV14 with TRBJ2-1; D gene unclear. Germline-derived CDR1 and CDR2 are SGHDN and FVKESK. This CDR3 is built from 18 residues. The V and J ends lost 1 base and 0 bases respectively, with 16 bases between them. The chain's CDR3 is CASSQVRGPRSSYNEQFF. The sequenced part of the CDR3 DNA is TGTGCCAGCAGCCAAGTCAGAGGTCCCAGGAGCTCCTACAATGAG.

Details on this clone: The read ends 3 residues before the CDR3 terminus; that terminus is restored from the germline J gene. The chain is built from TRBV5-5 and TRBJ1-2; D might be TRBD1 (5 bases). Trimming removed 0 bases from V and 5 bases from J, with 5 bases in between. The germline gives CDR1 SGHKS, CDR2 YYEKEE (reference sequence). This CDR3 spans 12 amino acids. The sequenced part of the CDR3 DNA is TGTGCCAGCAGCTTGGCAGGGTATGGC. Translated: CASSLAGYG. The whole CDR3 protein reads CASSLAGYGYTF. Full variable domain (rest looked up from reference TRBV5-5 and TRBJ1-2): DAGVTQSPTHLIKTRGQQVTLRCSPISGHKSVSWYQQVLGQGPQFIFQYYEKEERGRGNFPDRFSARQFPNYSSELNVNALLLGDSALYLCASSLAGYGYTFGSGTRLTVV.

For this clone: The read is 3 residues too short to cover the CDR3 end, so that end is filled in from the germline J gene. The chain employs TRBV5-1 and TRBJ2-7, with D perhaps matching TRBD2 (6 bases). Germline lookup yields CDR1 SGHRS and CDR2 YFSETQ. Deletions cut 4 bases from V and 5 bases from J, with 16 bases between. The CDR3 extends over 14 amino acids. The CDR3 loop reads CASSGSGDPHEQYF. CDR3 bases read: TGCGCCAGCAGCGGTAGCGGAGACCCCCACGAG.

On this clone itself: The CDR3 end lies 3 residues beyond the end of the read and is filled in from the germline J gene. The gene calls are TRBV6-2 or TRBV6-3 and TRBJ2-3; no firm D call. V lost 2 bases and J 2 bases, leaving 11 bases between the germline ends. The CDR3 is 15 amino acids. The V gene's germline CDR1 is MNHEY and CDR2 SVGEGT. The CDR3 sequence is CASSYRAVNTDTQYF. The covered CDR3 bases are TGTGCCAGCAGTTACAGGGCTGTTAACACAGATACG.

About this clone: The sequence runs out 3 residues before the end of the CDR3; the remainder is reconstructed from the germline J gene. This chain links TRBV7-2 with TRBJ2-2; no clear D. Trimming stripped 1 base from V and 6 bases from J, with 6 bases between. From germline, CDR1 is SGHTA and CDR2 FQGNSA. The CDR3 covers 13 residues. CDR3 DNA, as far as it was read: TGTGCCAGCAGCTTAGGTCCCTCCGGGGAG. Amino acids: CASSLGPSGE. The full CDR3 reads CASSLGPSGELFF.

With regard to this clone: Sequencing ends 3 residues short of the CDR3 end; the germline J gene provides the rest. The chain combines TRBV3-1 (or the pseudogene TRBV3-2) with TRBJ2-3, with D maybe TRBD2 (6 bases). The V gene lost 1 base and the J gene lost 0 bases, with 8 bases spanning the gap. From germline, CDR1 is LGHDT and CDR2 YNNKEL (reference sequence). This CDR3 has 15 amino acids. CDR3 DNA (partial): TGTGCCAGCAGCCAAGGGGCGGGGAGCACAGATACG. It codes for CASSQGAGSTDT. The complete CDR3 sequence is CASSQGAGSTDTQYF.

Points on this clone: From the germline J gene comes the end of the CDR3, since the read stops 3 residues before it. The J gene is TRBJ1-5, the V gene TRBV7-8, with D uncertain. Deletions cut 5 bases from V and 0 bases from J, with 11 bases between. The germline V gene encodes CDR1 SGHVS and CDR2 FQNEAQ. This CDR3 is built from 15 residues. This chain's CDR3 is CASSQAGNSNQPQHF. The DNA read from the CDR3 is TGTGCCAGCAGCCAAGCGGGGAATAGCAATCAGCCC.

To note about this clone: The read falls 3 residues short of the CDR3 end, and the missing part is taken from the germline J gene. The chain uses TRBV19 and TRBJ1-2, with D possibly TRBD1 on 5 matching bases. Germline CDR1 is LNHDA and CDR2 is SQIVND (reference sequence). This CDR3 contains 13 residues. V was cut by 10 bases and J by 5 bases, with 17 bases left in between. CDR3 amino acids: CAIKEGVGYGYTF. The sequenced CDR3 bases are TGTGCCATCAAGGAAGGGGTTGGGTATGGC.

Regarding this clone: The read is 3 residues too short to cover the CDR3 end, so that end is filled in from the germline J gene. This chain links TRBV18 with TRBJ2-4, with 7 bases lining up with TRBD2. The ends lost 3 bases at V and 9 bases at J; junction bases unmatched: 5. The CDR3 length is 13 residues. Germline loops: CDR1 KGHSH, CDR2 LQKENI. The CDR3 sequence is CASSPGGSSIQYF. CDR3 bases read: TGTGCCAGCTCACCCGGGGGGTCCAGCATT.

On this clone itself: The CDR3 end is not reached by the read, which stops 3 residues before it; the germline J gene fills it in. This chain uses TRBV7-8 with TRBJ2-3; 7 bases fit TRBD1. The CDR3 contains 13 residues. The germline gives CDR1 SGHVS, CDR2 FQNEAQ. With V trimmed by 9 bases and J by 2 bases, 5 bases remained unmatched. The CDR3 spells CARHRGFTDTQYF. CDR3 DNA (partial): TGTGCCAGACACAGGGGCTTCACAGATACG.

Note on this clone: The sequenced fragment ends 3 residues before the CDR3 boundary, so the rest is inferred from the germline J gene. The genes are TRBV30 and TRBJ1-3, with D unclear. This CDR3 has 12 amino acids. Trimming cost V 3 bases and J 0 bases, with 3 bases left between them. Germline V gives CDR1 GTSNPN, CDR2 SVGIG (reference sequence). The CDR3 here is CAWRLSGNTIYF. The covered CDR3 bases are TGTGCCTGGAGACTCTCTGGAAACACC.

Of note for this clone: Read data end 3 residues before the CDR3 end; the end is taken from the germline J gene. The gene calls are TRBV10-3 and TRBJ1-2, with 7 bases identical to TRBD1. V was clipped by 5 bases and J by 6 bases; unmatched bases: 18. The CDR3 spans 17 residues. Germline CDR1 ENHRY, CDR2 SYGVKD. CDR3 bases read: TGTGCCATCAGTAAACTACAGGGGCCCAACCCGACTAATGGC. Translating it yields CAISKLQGPNPTNG. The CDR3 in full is CAISKLQGPNPTNGYTF.

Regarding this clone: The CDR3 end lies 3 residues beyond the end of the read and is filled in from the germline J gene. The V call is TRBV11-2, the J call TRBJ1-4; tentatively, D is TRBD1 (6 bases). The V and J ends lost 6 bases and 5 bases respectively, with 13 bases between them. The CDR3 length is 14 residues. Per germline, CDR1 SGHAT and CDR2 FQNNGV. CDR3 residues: CASSNRAYNEKLFF. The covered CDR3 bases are TGTGCCAGCAGTAACAGGGCCTACAATGAAAAA.